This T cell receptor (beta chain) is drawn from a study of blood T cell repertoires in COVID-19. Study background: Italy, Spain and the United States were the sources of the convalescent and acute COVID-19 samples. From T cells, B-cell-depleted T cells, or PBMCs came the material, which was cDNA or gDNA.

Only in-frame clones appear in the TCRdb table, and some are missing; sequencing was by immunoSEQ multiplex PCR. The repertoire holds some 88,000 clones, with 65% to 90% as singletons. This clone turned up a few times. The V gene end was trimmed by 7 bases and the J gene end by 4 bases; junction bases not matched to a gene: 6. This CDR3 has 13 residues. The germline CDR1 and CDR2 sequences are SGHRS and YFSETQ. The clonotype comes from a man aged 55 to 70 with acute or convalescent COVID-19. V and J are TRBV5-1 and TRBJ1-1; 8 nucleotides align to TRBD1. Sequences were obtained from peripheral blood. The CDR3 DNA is TGCGCCAGCGGGGGACAGGCGGGCACTGAAGCTTTCTTT. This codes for CASGGQAGTEAFF.